Here is one T cell receptor beta chain with its context. The CDR3 is made up of 15 amino acids. V trimming: 4 bases; J trimming: 9 bases; junction bases outside the gene matches: 8. Germline CDR1 SGHTA, CDR2 FQGTGA. This sample is drawn from a study of blood T cell repertoires in COVID-19. Background on the study: COVID-19 samples collected from the United States, Italy and Spain covered acute and convalescent phases. PBMCs, B-cell-depleted T cells, or T cells were the source of the cDNA or gDNA that made up the material.

Original processing notes: By means of reference gene primer amplification, nucleated cell counts were estimated. Libraries were prepared by immunoSEQ multiplex PCR; TCRdb keeps only in-frame clonotypes and omits some of them. V and J calls and clone size follow that table, whereas D and trimming were derived from the DNA. The sample has 190,000 or so clones, 80% to 90% seen once; the top ten hold around 1%. This sequence was found in a young woman who had recovered from COVID-19. The sample taken for sequencing was peripheral blood. The chain couples TRBV7-3 to TRBJ2-1; 11 bases map to TRBD2. This CDR3 reads CASSSDPGTSGEQFF. As DNA, the CDR3 is TGTGCCAGCAGCTCCGACCCCGGGACTAGCGGTGAGCAGTTCTTC.